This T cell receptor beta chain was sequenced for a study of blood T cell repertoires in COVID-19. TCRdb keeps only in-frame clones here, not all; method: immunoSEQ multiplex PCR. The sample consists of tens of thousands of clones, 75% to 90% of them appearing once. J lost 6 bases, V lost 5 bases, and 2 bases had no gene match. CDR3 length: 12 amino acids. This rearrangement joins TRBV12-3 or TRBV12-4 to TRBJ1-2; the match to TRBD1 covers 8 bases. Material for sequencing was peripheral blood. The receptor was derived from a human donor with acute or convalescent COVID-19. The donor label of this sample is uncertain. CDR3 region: CASSGTGNGYTF. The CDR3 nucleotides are TGTGCCAGCAGTGGGACAGGTAATGGCTACACCTTC.